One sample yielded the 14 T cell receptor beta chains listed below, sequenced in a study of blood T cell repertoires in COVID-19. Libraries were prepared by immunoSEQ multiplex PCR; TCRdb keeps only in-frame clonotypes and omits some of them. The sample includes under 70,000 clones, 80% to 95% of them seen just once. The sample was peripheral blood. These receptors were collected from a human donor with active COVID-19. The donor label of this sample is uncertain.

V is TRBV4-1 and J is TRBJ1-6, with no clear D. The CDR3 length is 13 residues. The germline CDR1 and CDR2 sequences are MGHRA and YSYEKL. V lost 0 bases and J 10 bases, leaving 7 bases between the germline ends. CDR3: CASSQEVASPLHF. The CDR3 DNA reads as TGCGCCAGCAGCCAAGAGGTCGCGTCACCCCTCCACTTT.

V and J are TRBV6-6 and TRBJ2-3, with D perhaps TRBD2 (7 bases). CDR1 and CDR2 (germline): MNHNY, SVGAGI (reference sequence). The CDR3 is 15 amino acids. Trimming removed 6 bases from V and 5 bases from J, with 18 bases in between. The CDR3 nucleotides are TGTGCCAGCAGGCTCGGGGGGCTACGAGGAGATACGCAGTATTTT. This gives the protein CASRLGGLRGDTQYF.

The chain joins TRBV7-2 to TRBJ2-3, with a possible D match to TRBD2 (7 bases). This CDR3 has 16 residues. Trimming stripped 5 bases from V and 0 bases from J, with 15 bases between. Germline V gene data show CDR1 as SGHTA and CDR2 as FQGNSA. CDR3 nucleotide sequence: TGTGCCAGCAGCCCCCTAAGGGGGGGCAGCACAGATACGCAGTATTTT. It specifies CASSPLRGGSTDTQYF.

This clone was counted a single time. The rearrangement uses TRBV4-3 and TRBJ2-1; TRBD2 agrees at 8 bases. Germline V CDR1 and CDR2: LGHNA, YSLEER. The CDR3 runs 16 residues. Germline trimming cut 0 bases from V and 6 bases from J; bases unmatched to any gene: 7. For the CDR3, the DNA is TGCGCCAGCAGCCAAGATCCGAGCGGGAGACCCAATGAGCAGTTCTTC. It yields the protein CASSQDPSGRPNEQFF.

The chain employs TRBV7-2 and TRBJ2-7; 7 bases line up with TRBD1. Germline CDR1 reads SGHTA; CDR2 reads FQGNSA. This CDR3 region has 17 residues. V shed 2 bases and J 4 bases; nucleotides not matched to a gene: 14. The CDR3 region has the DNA TGTGCCAGCAGCTTAAACGACAGGGCACCACACGGGTACGAGCAGTACTTC. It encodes CASSLNDRAPHGYEQYF.

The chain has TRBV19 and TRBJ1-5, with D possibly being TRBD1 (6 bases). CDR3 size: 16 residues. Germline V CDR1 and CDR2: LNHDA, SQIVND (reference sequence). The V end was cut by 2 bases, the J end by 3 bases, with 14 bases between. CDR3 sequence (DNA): TGTGCCAGTAGTATAAGCGGGGGGCGACCCAATCAGCCCCAGCATTTT. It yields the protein CASSISGGRPNQPQHF.

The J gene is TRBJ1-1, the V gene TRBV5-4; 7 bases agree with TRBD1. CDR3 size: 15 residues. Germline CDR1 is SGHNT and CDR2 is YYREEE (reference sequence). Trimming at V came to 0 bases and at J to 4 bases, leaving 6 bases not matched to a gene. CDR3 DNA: TGTGCCAGCAGCTTGGGGCAGGGGGGTGGCACTGAAGCTTTCTTT. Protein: CASSLGQGGGTEAFF.

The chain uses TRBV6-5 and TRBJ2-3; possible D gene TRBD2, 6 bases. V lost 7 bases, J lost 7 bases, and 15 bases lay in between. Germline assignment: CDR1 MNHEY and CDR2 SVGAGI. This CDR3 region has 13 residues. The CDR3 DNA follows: TGTGCCAGCACCGACCCCGCGGGGAATACGCAGTATTTT. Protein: CASTDPAGNTQYF.

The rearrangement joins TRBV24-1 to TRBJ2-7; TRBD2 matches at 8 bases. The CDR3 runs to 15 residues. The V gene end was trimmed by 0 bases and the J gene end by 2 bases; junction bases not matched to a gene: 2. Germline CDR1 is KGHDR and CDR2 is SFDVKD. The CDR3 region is CATSDLRAGAYEQYF. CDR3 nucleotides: TGTGCCACCAGTGATTTGCGAGCGGGAGCCTACGAGCAGTACTTC.

The CDR3: CASSHPEGPPAEQFF. The CDR3 nucleotides read TGCGCCAGCAGCCACCCGGAGGGCCCCCCGGCTGAGCAGTTCTTC. The V and J genes are TRBV5-1 and TRBJ2-1, with D tentatively TRBD2 (6 bases). The CDR3 is 15 amino acids. Germline V gives CDR1 SGHRS, CDR2 YFSETQ. Deletions cut 4 bases from V and 9 bases from J, with 20 bases between.

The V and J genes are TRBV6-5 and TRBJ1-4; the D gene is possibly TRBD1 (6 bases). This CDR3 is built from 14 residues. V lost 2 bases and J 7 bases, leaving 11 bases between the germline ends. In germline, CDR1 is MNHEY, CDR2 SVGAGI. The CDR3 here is CASSYSRGSEKLFF. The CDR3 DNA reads TGTGCCAGCAGTTACAGCAGGGGAAGTGAAAAACTGTTTTTT.

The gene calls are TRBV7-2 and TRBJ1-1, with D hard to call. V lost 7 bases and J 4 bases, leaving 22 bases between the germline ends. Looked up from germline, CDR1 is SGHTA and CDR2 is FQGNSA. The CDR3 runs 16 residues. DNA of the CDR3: TGTGCCAGCAAACTAACCGGGAGGCGAGGAGGCACTGAAGCTTTCTTT. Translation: CASKLTGRRGGTEAFF.

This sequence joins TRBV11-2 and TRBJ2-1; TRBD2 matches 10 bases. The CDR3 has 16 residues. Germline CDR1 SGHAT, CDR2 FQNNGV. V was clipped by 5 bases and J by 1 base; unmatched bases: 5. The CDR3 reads CASSTSGVTSYNEQFF. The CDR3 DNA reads TGTGCCAGCAGCACTAGCGGGGTCACATCCTACAATGAGCAGTTCTTC. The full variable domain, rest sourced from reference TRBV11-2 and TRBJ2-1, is EAGVAQSPRYKIIEKRQSVAFWCNPISGHATLYWYQQILGQGPKLLIQFQNNGVVDDSQLPKDRFSAERLKGVDSTLKIQPAKLEDSAVYLCASSTSGVTSYNEQFFGPGTRLTVL.

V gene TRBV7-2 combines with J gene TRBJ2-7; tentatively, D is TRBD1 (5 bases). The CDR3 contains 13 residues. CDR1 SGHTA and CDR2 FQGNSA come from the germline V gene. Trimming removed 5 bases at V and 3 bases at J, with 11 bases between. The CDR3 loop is CASSPPGFYEQYV. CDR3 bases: TGTGCCAGCAGCCCCCCAGGGTTCTACGAGCAGTACGTC.